This entry lists 32 T cell receptor beta chains sequenced from one sample in a study of CD8 T cells in Susac syndrome. Reverse transcription of about 0.45 to 1 ug RNA was carried out with random hexamers. Via MiXCR, TCRdb re-called the immunoSEQ multiplex PCR reads, giving one row per CDR3 protein. Of 150,000 to 200,000 distinct CDR3 sequences in the sample, roughly 95% were seen once. The sequencing input was CD8+ T cells from PBMCs. These receptors were obtained from a human donor with multiple sclerosis.

The chain employs TRBV7-9 and TRBJ2-7; tentatively, D is TRBD1 (6 bases). Germline values: CDR1 SEHNR, CDR2 FQNEAQ (reference sequence). V was trimmed by 1 base and J by 3 bases, leaving 10 bases between them. This CDR3 comprises 14 residues. CDR3 residues: CASSLGQGFYEQYF. In DNA form, the CDR3 reads TGTGCCAGCAGCTTAGGGCAGGGGTTCTACGAGCAGTACTTC.

This clonotype was recorded only once. The rearrangement joins TRBV20-1 to TRBJ2-1, with TRBD2 as a possible D gene (6 bases). Germline CDR1 DFQATT, CDR2 SNEGSKA (reference sequence). Trimming took 3 bases from V and 10 from J, leaving 16 bases between them. The CDR3 has 13 residues. CDR3 loop: CSASRLVNTEQFF. Here the CDR3 DNA reads TGCAGTGCTAGCAGACTAGTAAATACCGAGCAGTTCTTC.

This rearrangement joins TRBV18 to TRBJ2-2; D uncertain. The CDR3 contains 13 residues. Trimming pared 3 bases from V and 3 bases from J, leaving 5 bases between. Germline loops: CDR1 KGHSH, CDR2 LQKENI. The CDR3 is CASSPLDTGELFF. In DNA form, the CDR3 reads TGTGCCAGCTCACCGCTAGACACCGGGGAGCTGTTTTTT.

The V call is TRBV18, the J call TRBJ2-7; no reliable D call. The V gene's germline CDR1 is KGHSH and CDR2 LQKENI. With 4 bases removed from V and 11 bases from J, the gap between germline ends came to 3 bases. The CDR3 has 8 residues. The CDR3 nucleotides are TGTGCCAGCTCACAGGAGTACTTC. This encodes CASSQEYF.

V and J are TRBV6-5 and TRBJ2-3; 8 positions agree with TRBD2. The V segment lost 0 bases and the J segment 1 base; nucleotides outside the gene matches: 3. Germline CDR1 MNHEY, CDR2 SVGAGI. The CDR3 extends over 16 amino acids. DNA for the CDR3: TGTGCCAGCAGTTACTCGACGCGGGGGGGCACAGATACGCAGTATTTT. It is translated as CASSYSTRGGTDTQYF.

The rearrangement links TRBV20-1 to TRBJ1-5; the D gene is possibly TRBD1 (5 bases). The CDR3 sequence is 13 residues long. Germline loops: CDR1 DFQATT, CDR2 SNEGSKA (reference sequence). Between the trimmed V and J ends, which lost 0 bases and 7 bases, there was a span of 10 bases. CDR3 nucleotides: TGCAGTGCTAGAGATTTAGGGGTCCAGCCCCAGCATTTT. It codes for CSARDLGVQPQHF.

The genes are TRBV5-1 and TRBJ2-5; 8 positions match TRBD1. The V gene's germline CDR1 is SGHRS and CDR2 YFSETQ. After removal of 4 bases from V and 5 bases from J, the junction contained 10 bases not matched to a gene. This CDR3 is 15 amino acids long. This CDR3 reads CASSLGQVQWETQYF. CDR3 coding DNA: TGCGCCAGCAGCCTGGGACAGGTCCAATGGGAGACCCAGTACTTC.

This chain joins TRBV20-1 and TRBJ2-1; no definite D call. The ends were cut back, 3 bases at V and 3 bases at J, with 12 bases in the middle. The CDR3 totals 14 residues. Germline CDR1 reads DFQATT; CDR2 reads SNEGSKA (reference sequence). The CDR3 spells CSASRQVLYNEQFF. CDR3 DNA: TGCAGTGCTAGCAGGCAAGTCCTCTACAATGAGCAGTTCTTC.

This clonotype was counted between two and nine times. V gene TRBV11-2 combines with J gene TRBJ1-1, with a weak D call TRBD1 (6 bases). The CDR3 is made up of 14 amino acids. V dropped 4 bases and J dropped 1 base, with 10 bases sitting between them. Germline V CDR1 and CDR2: SGHAT, FQNNGV. The CDR3 DNA reads TGTGCCAGCAGCTGGGGGACATCGAACACTGAAGCTTTCTTT. Protein product: CASSWGTSNTEAFF.

This clonotype was seen only a few times. This chain uses TRBV7-2 with TRBJ2-1; D is unresolved. The V end lost 4 bases, the J end lost 2 bases, and 3 bases lay between the germline ends. This CDR3 has 12 residues. Germline CDR1 and CDR2: SGHTA and FQGNSA. The chain's CDR3 is CASSYTYNEQFF. Written as DNA, the CDR3 is TGTGCCAGCAGCTATACCTACAATGAGCAGTTCTTC.

CDR3 DNA sequence: TGTGCCAGCTCGCGTAGTAGCGCAGTCGTGGATGAAAAACTGTTTTTT. Residues: CASSRSSAVVDEKLFF. The chain couples TRBV12-3 or TRBV12-4 to TRBJ1-4; no clear D. This CDR3 has 16 amino acids. Trimming stripped 8 bases from V and 6 bases from J, with 22 bases between.

V usage is TRBV27 and J usage is TRBJ1-5; D remains ambiguous. The CDR3 spans 13 residues. V was trimmed by 4 bases and J by 4 bases, leaving 8 bases between them. The germline V gene encodes CDR1 MNHEY and CDR2 SMNVEV (reference sequence). CDR3 amino acids: CASSYGRNQPQHF. CDR3 DNA: TGTGCCAGCAGTTACGGGCGAAATCAGCCCCAGCATTTT.

This chain joins TRBV12-3 or TRBV12-4 and TRBJ2-7; D ambiguous. The CDR3 is 13 residues long. Trimming took off 3 bases at V and 3 bases at J, with 9 bases between the two ends. CDR3 amino acids: CASSLGSFYEQYF. CDR3 DNA sequence: TGTGCCAGCAGTTTGGGTTCGTTCTACGAGCAGTACTTC.

The V and J genes are TRBV5-1 and TRBJ2-1; 10 positions match TRBD2. Germline trimming cut 1 base from V and 4 bases from J; bases unmatched to any gene: 8. Germline CDR1 reads SGHRS; CDR2 reads YFSETQ. The CDR3 covers 17 residues. This CDR3 reads CASSLSFLAGVYNEQFF. The CDR3 coding sequence is TGCGCCAGCAGCTTGTCGTTTCTAGCGGGGGTTTACAATGAGCAGTTCTTC.

This chain uses TRBV28 with TRBJ2-7; D ambiguous. Germline values: CDR1 MDHEN, CDR2 SYDVKM. The CDR3 runs to 13 residues. V lost 10 bases to trimming and J lost 2 bases, with 15 bases between them. CDR3 protein: CAIGEYQPYEQYF. The CDR3 DNA sequence: TGTGCCATTGGAGAGTACCAGCCCTACGAGCAGTACTTC.

The chain joins TRBV27 to TRBJ2-4; TRBD1 agrees at 7 bases. Germline V lookup: CDR1 MNHEY, CDR2 SMNVEV (reference sequence). The CDR3 is 15 residues long. Trimming removed 2 bases from V and 7 bases from J; junction bases left unmatched: 8. CDR3 DNA sequence: TGTGCCAGCAGTTTACTAAGGGGGCTCGGGAACATTCAGTACTTC. Amino acid sequence: CASSLLRGLGNIQYF.

The chain has TRBV12-3 or TRBV12-4 and TRBJ2-5, with 9 bases identical to TRBD1. Losses at the gene ends were 6 bases for V and 1 base for J; bases not matched to a gene: 3. The CDR3 contains 14 residues. CDR3: CASSKGQGQETQYF. The CDR3 nucleotides are TGTGCCAGCAGCAAGGGACAGGGCCAAGAGACCCAGTACTTC.

The chain couples TRBV9 to TRBJ2-1, with 12 bases identical to TRBD2. CDR1 is SGDLS, CDR2 YYNGEE, per germline. J was trimmed by 8 bases and V by 0 bases; bases with no gene match: 6. The CDR3 consists of 16 residues. CDR3 in DNA: TGTGCCAGCAGCGTAGGCCGGACTAGCGGGGTGTATGAGCAGTTCTTC. Its protein product is CASSVGRTSGVYEQFF.

The rearrangement links TRBV5-1 to TRBJ1-4; the match to TRBD1 covers 8 bases. Unmatched junction bases numbered 2, after V lost 0 bases and J lost 7 bases. The V gene's germline CDR1 is SGHRS and CDR2 YFSETQ. This CDR3 has 14 residues. As DNA, the CDR3 is TGCGCCAGCAGCTTGGGACAGGGGAGTGAAAAACTGTTTTTT. Protein product: CASSLGQGSEKLFF.

V usage is TRBV5-6 and J usage is TRBJ2-3; no reliable D call. V was clipped by 0 bases and J by 1 base, with 9 bases between them. Germline CDR1 SGHDT, CDR2 YYEEEE. The CDR3 consists of 15 residues. The CDR3 is CASSLVAVGTDTQYF. CDR3 nucleotides: TGTGCCAGCAGCTTGGTCGCTGTGGGCACAGATACGCAGTATTTT.

The V call is TRBV24-1, the J call TRBJ2-1, with unresolved D. Germline V gives CDR1 KGHDR, CDR2 SFDVKD. CDR3 length: 12 residues. V was trimmed by 2 bases and J by 9 bases, leaving 7 bases between them. CDR3 in DNA: TGTGCCACCAGTGATTCCCCATGTGAGCAGTTCTTC. Amino acids: CATSDSPCEQFF.

This chain joins TRBV2 and TRBJ2-4; a possible D gene is TRBD1 (6 bases). The CDR3 extends over 11 amino acids. V was shortened by 7 bases and J by 12 bases, with 13 bases between the two germline ends. Germline CDR1 is SNHLY and CDR2 is FYNNEI. As DNA, the CDR3 is TGTGCCAGCACCAAGGACAGATATCAGTACTTC. This encodes CASTKDRYQYF.

This chain joins TRBV6-5 and TRBJ1-2, with 7 bases aligning to TRBD1. The CDR3 is made up of 12 amino acids. Germline CDR1 and CDR2: MNHEY and SVGAGI. Losses at the gene ends were 5 bases for V and 8 bases for J; bases not matched to a gene: 5. The CDR3 reads CASSPTGAGYTF. CDR3 DNA sequence: TGTGCCAGCAGTCCCACAGGGGCGGGCTACACCTTC.

The chain combines TRBV6-5 with TRBJ2-7; D is perhaps TRBD1 (6 bases). The germline V and J ends were trimmed by 5 bases and 2 bases, with 13 bases remaining between them. The CDR3 extends over 14 amino acids. Per the germline V gene, CDR1 is MNHEY and CDR2 is SVGAGI. CDR3 amino acids: CASSPEGETYEQYF. The CDR3, as DNA: TGTGCCAGCAGTCCCGAGGGGGAAACCTACGAGCAGTACTTC.

CDR3 residues: CASSLTSGANEQFF. CDR3 bases: TGTGCCTCCTCTCTGACTAGCGGGGCGAATGAGCAGTTCTTC. The chain links TRBV30 to TRBJ2-1; 11 nucleotides align to TRBD2. Germline V lookup: CDR1 GTSNPN, CDR2 SVGIG (reference sequence). This CDR3 is 14 amino acids long. Germline trimming cut 7 bases from V and 7 bases from J; bases unmatched to any gene: 9.

The chain combines TRBV28 with TRBJ1-2; TRBD1 aligns across 8 bases. Germline V lookup: CDR1 MDHEN, CDR2 SYDVKM. With 3 bases clipped from V and 1 base from J, the junction kept 4 bases outside the gene matches. CDR3 length: 15 amino acids. This CDR3 reads CASSLPGGNNYGYTF. CDR3 DNA: TGTGCCAGCAGTTTGCCAGGGGGCAATAACTATGGCTACACCTTC.

The genes are TRBV2 and TRBJ1-1; D gene unclear. Per the germline V gene, CDR1 is SNHLY and CDR2 is FYNNEI. V lost 6 bases to trimming and J lost 1 base, with 12 bases between them. The CDR3 runs to 14 residues. In DNA, the CDR3 is TGTGCCAGCAGAGAGGACGGTTGGAACACTGAAGCTTTCTTT. Translating gives CASREDGWNTEAFF.

The V gene is TRBV7-3, the J gene TRBJ2-2; D is possibly TRBD2 (5 bases). CDR3 length: 15 amino acids. V was cut by 5 bases and J by 1 base, with 11 bases left in between. Per germline, CDR1 SGHTA and CDR2 FQGTGA. CDR3 sequence reads: CASSPWTRNTGELFF. In nucleotides, the CDR3 is TGTGCCAGCAGCCCATGGACTCGGAACACCGGGGAGCTGTTTTTT.

V gene TRBV30 combines with J gene TRBJ2-1; 12 nucleotides line up with TRBD2. V dropped 6 bases and J dropped 5; count of bases not matched to a gene: 2. The CDR3 spans 13 residues. Germline V CDR1 and CDR2: GTSNPN, SVGIG (reference sequence). The CDR3 sequence: CACGLAGNNEQFF. CDR3 DNA sequence: TGTGCCTGTGGACTAGCGGGAAACAATGAGCAGTTCTTC.

The chain has TRBV27 and TRBJ2-2; D gene unclear. The CDR3 consists of 13 residues. Trimming stripped 4 bases from V and 0 bases from J, with 3 bases between. The germline CDR1 and CDR2 sequences are MNHEY and SMNVEV (reference sequence). This chain's CDR3 is CASSWTNTGELFF. The CDR3 DNA follows: TGTGCCAGCAGTTGGACGAACACCGGGGAGCTGTTTTTT.

The J gene is TRBJ2-5, the V gene TRBV28; possible D gene TRBD1, 5 bases. Germline V gene data show CDR1 as MDHEN and CDR2 as SYDVKM. CDR3 length: 13 amino acids. V dropped 4 bases and J dropped 1 base, with 7 bases sitting between them. CDR3 protein: CASSSTVQETQYF. In DNA, the CDR3 is TGTGCCAGCAGTTCGACAGTCCAAGAGACCCAGTACTTC.

This clonotype turned up a few times. This CDR3 is CASSLNEKLFF. CDR3 nucleotides: TGTGCCAGCAGTCTGAATGAAAAACTGTTTTTT. The chain links TRBV28 to TRBJ1-4; D is unclear. Germline CDR1 MDHEN, CDR2 SYDVKM. CDR3 length: 11 amino acids. V was pared by 5 bases and J by 5 bases, with 3 bases between.